The 11 T cell receptor beta chains in this list originate from one sample, sequenced in a study of T cells in pancreatic ductal adenocarcinoma. The selected patients with pancreatic ductal adenocarcinoma had surgery but no neoadjuvant therapy. The protocol was immunoSEQ multiplex PCR, while the TCRdb copy is restricted to in-frame clones and leaves out a portion. The sample holds about 97,000 clones, more than 90% seen once. Sequences were obtained from PBMCs. The receptor set was obtained from a human donor with pancreatic ductal adenocarcinoma.

The gene calls are TRBV9 and TRBJ2-1, with D maybe TRBD1 (9 bases). V dropped 0 bases and J dropped 3 bases, with 16 bases sitting between them. This CDR3 is 17 amino acids long. CDR1 is SGDLS, CDR2 YYNGEE, per germline. CDR3 sequence (DNA): TGTGCCAGCAGCGTAGCGGGAGGGACAGGGCGCTACAATGAGCAGTTCTTC. This gives the protein CASSVAGGTGRYNEQFF. The full variable domain, rest sourced from reference TRBV9 and TRBJ2-1, is DSGVTQTPKHLITATGQRVTLRCSPRSGDLSVYWYQQSLDQGLQFLIQYYNGEERAKGNILERFSAQQFPDLHSELNLSSLELGDSALYFCASSVAGGTGRYNEQFFGPGTRLTVL.

V is TRBV27 and J is TRBJ2-6, with 7 bases aligning to TRBD1. Germline V lookup: CDR1 MNHEY, CDR2 SMNVEV (reference sequence). With V trimmed by 4 bases and J by 0 bases, 0 bases remained unmatched. CDR3 length: 15 residues. CDR3 region: CASSWDSSGANVLTF. The CDR3 DNA follows: TGTGCCAGCAGTTGGGACAGCTCTGGGGCCAACGTCCTGACTTTC.

This chain's CDR3 is CAWGAQWEEQFF. CDR3 in DNA: TGTGCCTGGGGGGCCCAGTGGGAAGAGCAGTTCTTC. The rearrangement uses TRBV30 and TRBJ2-1; possibly TRBD1 for D (5 bases). Germline V gene lookup returns CDR1 GTSNPN and CDR2 SVGIG (reference sequence). The CDR3 length is 12 residues. Trimming left V 5 bases short and J 10 bases short, with 15 bases between.

The gene calls are TRBV4-1 and TRBJ2-1; weak D call: TRBD1 (6 bases). From germline, CDR1 is MGHRA and CDR2 YSYEKL. This CDR3 has 13 amino acids. Trimming removed 10 bases from V and 7 bases from J, with 17 bases in between. The CDR3 loop is CAKGQGTPNEQFF. For the CDR3, the DNA is TGCGCCAAGGGGCAGGGGACCCCAAATGAGCAGTTCTTC.

The chain combines TRBV28 with TRBJ1-4, with D possibly matching TRBD1 (6 bases). This CDR3 comprises 15 residues. Germline CDR1 MDHEN, CDR2 SYDVKM. V lost 6 bases to trimming and J lost 4 bases, with 15 bases between them. The CDR3 DNA reads as TGTGCCAGCAGAACCCCCGGGACAAGTAATGAAAAACTGTTTTTT. The encoded protein is CASRTPGTSNEKLFF.

The V call is TRBV5-6, the J call TRBJ2-7; tentatively, D is TRBD1 (6 bases). V dropped 4 bases and J dropped 3 bases, with 14 bases sitting between them. Germline V gives CDR1 SGHDT, CDR2 YYEEEE. The CDR3 is 14 residues long. The CDR3 region has the DNA TGTGCCAGCAGCGACCTCAGGGGCCACTACGAGCAGTACTTC. Translated, it gives CASSDLRGHYEQYF.

The chain carries TRBV28 and TRBJ2-1; D not certain. The CDR3 is made up of 11 amino acids. Per germline, CDR1 MDHEN and CDR2 SYDVKM. Between the trimmed V and J ends, which lost 7 bases and 13 bases, there was a span of 14 bases. CDR3 nucleotides: TGTGCCAGCACCTTAGGTCCTAGTCAGTTCTTC. This sequence encodes CASTLGPSQFF.

This chain connects TRBV28 to TRBJ2-1; 9 bases line up with TRBD1. V gave up 8 bases and J gave up 6 bases; unmatched junction bases: 8. Germline CDR1 reads MDHEN; CDR2 reads SYDVKM. This CDR3 spans 14 amino acids. The CDR3 DNA reads TGTGCCAGCGGTCCGGGACAGGGACCCAATGAGCAGTTCTTC. This sequence encodes CASGPGQGPNEQFF. Full variable domain (remainder filled in from reference TRBV28 and TRBJ2-1): DVKVTQSSRYLVKRTGEKVFLECVQDMDHENMFWYRQDPGLGLRLIYFSYDVKMKEKGDIPEGYSVSREKKERFSLILESASTNQTSMYLCASGPGQGPNEQFFGPGTRLTVL.

V gene TRBV5-1 combines with J gene TRBJ2-5; the D gene is possibly TRBD2 (6 bases). This CDR3 is 15 amino acids long. With 0 bases removed from V and 1 base from J, the gap between germline ends came to 10 bases. The germline V gene encodes CDR1 SGHRS and CDR2 YFSETQ. The CDR3 DNA reads TGCGCCAGCAGCTTGGTGCCGGGACTCCAAGAGACCCAGTACTTC. It translates to CASSLVPGLQETQYF.

J is TRBJ1-2 and V is TRBV11-2, with a weak D call TRBD1 (6 bases). CDR1 is SGHAT, CDR2 FQNNGV, per germline. This CDR3 has 13 amino acids. V gave up 5 bases and J gave up 3 bases, with 10 bases separating them. Here the CDR3 reads CASSLGQHYGYTF. The CDR3 DNA is TGTGCCAGCAGCCTCGGACAGCACTATGGCTACACCTTC. Full variable domain (outside the CDR3, taken from reference TRBV11-2 and TRBJ1-2): EAGVAQSPRYKIIEKRQSVAFWCNPISGHATLYWYQQILGQGPKLLIQFQNNGVVDDSQLPKDRFSAERLKGVDSTLKIQPAKLEDSAVYLCASSLGQHYGYTFGSGTRLTVV.

This clone was recorded only once. The gene calls are TRBV5-1 and TRBJ2-5; TRBD2 agrees at 8 bases. This CDR3 comprises 15 residues. The germline gives CDR1 SGHRS, CDR2 YFSETQ. Germline trimming cut 2 bases from V and 5 bases from J; bases unmatched to any gene: 8. The chain's CDR3 is CASSFIAGTEETQYF. The CDR3, as DNA: TGCGCCAGCAGCTTTATAGCGGGAACGGAGGAGACCCAGTACTTC. The whole variable domain, filled in from reference TRBV5-1 and TRBJ2-5, reads KAGVTQTPRYLIKTRGQQVTLSCSPISGHRSVSWYQQTPGQGLQFLFEYFSETQRNKGNFPGRFSGRQFSNSRSEMNVSTLELGDSALYLCASSFIAGTEETQYFGPGTRLLVL.